This entry features one T cell receptor beta chain sequence. This CDR3 region has 14 residues. The V end was cut by 3 bases, the J end by 4 bases, with 9 bases between. Germline V lookup: CDR1 SEHNR, CDR2 FQNEAQ (reference sequence). This specimen belongs to a study of blood T cell repertoires in COVID-19. Looking at the study overall: Samples representing acute and convalescent COVID-19 were sourced from the United States, Italy and Spain. Sample material is recorded as cDNA or gDNA derived from T cells, B-cell-depleted T cells, or PBMCs.

Study processing details: Quantification of nucleated cells was approximated via reference gene primer amplification. TCRdb's table, derived via immunoSEQ multiplex PCR, lists solely in-frame clones and lacks some. That table furnishes V, J and clone size, whereas the DNA furnished D and trimming. Of around 15,000 clones listed, 80% to 90% are singletons. The chain uses TRBV7-9 and TRBJ1-4; D is uncertain. The sequence derives from an elderly man with acute or convalescent COVID-19. The sequenced material came from peripheral blood. The CDR3 bases are TGTGCCAGCAGCTTTCAAGCAAATAATGAAAAACTGTTTTTT. Translation: CASSFQANNEKLFF. Using reference TRBV7-9 and TRBJ1-4 for the parts outside the CDR3, the full variable domain is DTGVSQNPRHKITKRGQNVTFRCDPISEHNRLYWYRQTLGQGPEFLTYFQNEAQLEKSRLLSDRFSAERPKGSFSTLEIQRTEQGDSAMYLCASSFQANNEKLFFGSGTQLSVL.